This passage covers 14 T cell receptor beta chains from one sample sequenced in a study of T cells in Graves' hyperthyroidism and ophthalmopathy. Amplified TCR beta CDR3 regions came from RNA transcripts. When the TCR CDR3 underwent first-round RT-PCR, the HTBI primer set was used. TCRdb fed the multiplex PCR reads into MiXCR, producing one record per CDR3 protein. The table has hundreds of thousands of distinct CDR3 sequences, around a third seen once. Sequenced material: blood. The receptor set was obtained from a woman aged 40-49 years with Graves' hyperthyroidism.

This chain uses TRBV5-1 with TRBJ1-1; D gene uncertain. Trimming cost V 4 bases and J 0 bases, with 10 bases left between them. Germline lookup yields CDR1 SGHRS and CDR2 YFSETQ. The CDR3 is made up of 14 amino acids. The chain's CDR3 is CASSAATVNTEAFF. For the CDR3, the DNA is TGCGCCAGCAGCGCTGCTACAGTGAACACTGAAGCTTTCTTT.

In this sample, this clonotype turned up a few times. The CDR3 bases are TGTGCCAGTAAAAAGGTGACAAATGAAAAACTGTTTTTT. The encoded protein is CASKKVTNEKLFF. The chain joins TRBV19 to TRBJ1-4, with D unclear. This CDR3 comprises 13 residues. Germline V CDR1 and CDR2: LNHDA, SQIVND (reference sequence). Trimming pared 7 bases from V and 5 bases from J, leaving 11 bases between. The complete variable domain, with remaining parts taken from reference TRBV19 and TRBJ1-4, reads DGGITQSPKYLFRKEGQNVTLSCEQNLNHDAMYWYRQDPGQGLRLIYYSQIVNDFQKGDIAEGYSVSREKKESFPLTVTSAQKNPTAFYLCASKKVTNEKLFFGSGTQLSVL.

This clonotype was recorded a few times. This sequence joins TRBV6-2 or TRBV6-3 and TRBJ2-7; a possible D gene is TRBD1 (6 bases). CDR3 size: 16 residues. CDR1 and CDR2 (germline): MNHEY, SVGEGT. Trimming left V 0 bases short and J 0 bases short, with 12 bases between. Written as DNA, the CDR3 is TGTGCCAGCAGTTACTCGGACAGCCCGAGCTCCTACGAGCAGTACTTC. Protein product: CASSYSDSPSSYEQYF.

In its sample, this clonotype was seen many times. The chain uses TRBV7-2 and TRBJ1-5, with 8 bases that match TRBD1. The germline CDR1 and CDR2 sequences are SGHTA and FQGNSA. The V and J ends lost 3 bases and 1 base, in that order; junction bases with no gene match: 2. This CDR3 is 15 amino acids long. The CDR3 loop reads CASSLTGASNQPQHF. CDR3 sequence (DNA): TGTGCCAGCAGCTTGACAGGGGCAAGCAATCAGCCCCAGCATTTT.

The CDR3 region has the DNA TGCGCCAGCAGGGCCGGGCCCGCTTGGGCTTTCTTT. This sequence encodes CASRAGPAWAFF. The chain combines TRBV10-2 with TRBJ1-1; D is uncertain. The CDR3 consists of 12 residues. V lost 6 bases and J 11 bases, leaving 16 bases between the germline ends. Germline CDR1 and CDR2: WSHSY and SAAADI.

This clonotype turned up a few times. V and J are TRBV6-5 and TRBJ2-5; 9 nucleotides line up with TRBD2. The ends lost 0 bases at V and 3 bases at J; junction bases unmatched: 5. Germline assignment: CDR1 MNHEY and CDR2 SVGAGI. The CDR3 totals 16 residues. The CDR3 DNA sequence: TGTGCCAGCAGTTACTCGAGGCGGGAGGGCAAAGAGACCCAGTACTTC. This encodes CASSYSRREGKETQYF.

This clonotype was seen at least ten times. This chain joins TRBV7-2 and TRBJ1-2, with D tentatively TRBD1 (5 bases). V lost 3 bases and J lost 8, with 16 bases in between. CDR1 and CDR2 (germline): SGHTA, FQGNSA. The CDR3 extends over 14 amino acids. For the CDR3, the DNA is TGTGCCAGCAGCTTGGGCAGGGTATCTCACGGCTACACCTTC. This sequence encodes CASSLGRVSHGYTF. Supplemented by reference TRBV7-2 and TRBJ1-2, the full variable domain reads GAGVSQSPSNKVTEKGKDVELRCDPISGHTALYWYRQSLGQGLEFLIYFQGNSAPDKSGLPSDRFSAERTGGSVSTLTIQRTQQEDSAVYLCASSLGRVSHGYTFGSGTRLTVV.

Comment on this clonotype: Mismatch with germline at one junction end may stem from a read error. In DNA form, the CDR3 reads TGTGCCAGCAGCCCCCTGGGGAGCGGGAGCTACGGGCAGTACTTC. It yields the protein CASSPLGSGSYGQYF. The V gene is TRBV9, the J gene TRBJ2-7; 8 bases align to TRBD2. Germline CDR1 reads SGDLS; CDR2 reads YYNGEE. The CDR3 contains 15 residues.

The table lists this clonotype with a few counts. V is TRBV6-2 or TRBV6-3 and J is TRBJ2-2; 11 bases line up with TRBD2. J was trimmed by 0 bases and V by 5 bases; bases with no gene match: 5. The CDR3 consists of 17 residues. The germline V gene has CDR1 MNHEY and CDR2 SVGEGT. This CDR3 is CASSPPSGRSNTGELFF. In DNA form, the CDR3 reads TGTGCCAGCAGTCCTCCTAGCGGGAGGTCGAACACCGGGGAGCTGTTTTTT.

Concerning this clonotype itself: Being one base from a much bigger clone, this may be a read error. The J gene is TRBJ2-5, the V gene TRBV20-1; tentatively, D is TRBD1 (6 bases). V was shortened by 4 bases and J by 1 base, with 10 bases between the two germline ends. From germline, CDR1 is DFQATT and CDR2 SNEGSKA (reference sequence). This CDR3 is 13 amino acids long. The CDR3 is CSATRTAQETQYF. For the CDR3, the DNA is TGCAGTGCTACCCGGACAGCCCAAGAGACCCAGTACTTC.

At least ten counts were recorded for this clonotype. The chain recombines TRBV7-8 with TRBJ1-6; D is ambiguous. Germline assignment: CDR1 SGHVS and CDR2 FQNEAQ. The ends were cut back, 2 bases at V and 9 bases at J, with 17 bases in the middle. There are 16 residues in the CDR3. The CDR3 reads CASSLQVGGNASPLHF. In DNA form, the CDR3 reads TGTGCCAGCAGCTTACAAGTAGGAGGGAATGCTTCACCCCTCCACTTT.

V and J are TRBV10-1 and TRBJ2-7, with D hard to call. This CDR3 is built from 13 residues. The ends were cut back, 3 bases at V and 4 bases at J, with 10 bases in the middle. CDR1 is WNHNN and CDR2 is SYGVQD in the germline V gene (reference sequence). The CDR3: CASSDPGRYEQYF. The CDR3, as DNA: TGCGCCAGCAGTGATCCCGGGCGGTACGAGCAGTACTTC.

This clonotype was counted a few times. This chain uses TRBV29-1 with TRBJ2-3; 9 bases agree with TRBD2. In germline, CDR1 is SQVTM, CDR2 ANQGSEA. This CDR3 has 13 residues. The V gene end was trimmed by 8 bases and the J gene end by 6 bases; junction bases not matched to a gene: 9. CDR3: CSTLAGGGDTQYF. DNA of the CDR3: TGCAGCACTCTCGCGGGAGGGGGGGATACGCAGTATTTT.

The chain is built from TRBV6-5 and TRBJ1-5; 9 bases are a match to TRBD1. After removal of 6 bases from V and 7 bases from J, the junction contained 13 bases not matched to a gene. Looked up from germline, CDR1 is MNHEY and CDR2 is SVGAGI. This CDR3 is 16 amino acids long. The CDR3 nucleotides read TGTGCCAGCAGAGACCTTGGGACAGGGCGTGGGCAGCCCCAGCATTTT. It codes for CASRDLGTGRGQPQHF.